The present TCR beta chain was sequenced within a study of spatial heterogeneity in lung cancer. Germline CDR1 MNHEY, CDR2 SVGEGT. The CDR3 spans 13 residues. The V gene lost 6 bases and the J gene lost 11 bases, with 17 bases spanning the gap. The time point here: sample taken at primary tumor resection. 55 to 80 TRACERx patients with early, untreated non-small cell lung cancer donated samples. TCRdb re-called the 5' RACE reads through MiXCR, storing one row per CDR3 protein. The table lists tens of thousands of distinct CDR3 sequences, about an eighth of them singletons. In its sample, this clonotype was seen a few times.

The sample was PBMCs, taken at surgery. V gene TRBV6-2 or TRBV6-3 combines with J gene TRBJ1-5; D ambiguous. This receptor was taken from a male donor with early-stage non-small cell lung cancer. The DNA of the CDR3 is TGTGCCAGCAGGAGGACGGTAGAGCTGACCCAGCATTTT. Amino acid sequence: CASRRTVELTQHF.